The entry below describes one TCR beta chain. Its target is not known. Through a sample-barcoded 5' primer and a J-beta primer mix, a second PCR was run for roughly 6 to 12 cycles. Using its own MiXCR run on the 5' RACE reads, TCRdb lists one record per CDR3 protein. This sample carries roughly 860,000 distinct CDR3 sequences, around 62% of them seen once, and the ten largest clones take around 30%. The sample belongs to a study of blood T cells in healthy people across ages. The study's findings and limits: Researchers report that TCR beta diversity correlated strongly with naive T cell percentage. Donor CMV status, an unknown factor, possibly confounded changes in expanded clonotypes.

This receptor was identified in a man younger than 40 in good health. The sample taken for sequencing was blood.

The CDR3 DNA is TGTGCCAGCAGCTTAGAGGGGCTTCTACACACTGAAGCTTTCTTT. Protein: CASSLEGLLHTEAFF. V is TRBV11-2 and J is TRBJ1-1; D might be TRBD1 (5 bases). V lost 0 bases and J lost 3, with 11 bases in between. This CDR3 region has 15 residues. Germline lookup yields CDR1 SGHAT and CDR2 FQNNGV.